This T cell receptor beta chain appears in the sequencing data of a study of control samples from healthy donors and cancer patients. Data came from immunoSEQ multiplex PCR; TCRdb stores just in-frame clones and leaves some out. The data hold 70,000 to 90,000 clones, with about 95% observed a single time. Germline CDR1 and CDR2: WNHNN and SYGVQD (reference sequence). CDR3 length: 16 amino acids. V gave up 4 bases and J gave up 2 bases; unmatched junction bases: 7. This sequence was found in a woman in her thirties or forties in good health. Sequencing was done on a sample of blood. The gene calls are TRBV10-1 and TRBJ2-1; 8 nucleotides match TRBD2. Here the CDR3 reads CASSVGLATTYNEQFF. CDR3 coding DNA: TGCGCCAGCAGTGTAGGACTAGCAACTACCTACAATGAGCAGTTCTTC.